The 32 T cell receptor beta chains given below trace back to one sample, sequenced in a study of cytotoxic CD8 clonotypes in ibrutinib-treated CLL (dated by TCRdb to 2020 to 2022). Preparation of the library involved the immunoSEQ multiplex PCR assay. The table was pulled from immuneACCESS by TCRdb, which kept in-frame rearrangements only. Such tables lose some clones; where checked, under half of the loss comes from unresolved V genes, and the rest has no known cause. The sample profile shows around 310,000 clones; almost 80% of them were found once. Of the sample, 6.7% falls within the top ten clones. Sequencing used PBMCs, obtained before ibrutinib treatment. These receptor sequences come from a human donor with chronic lymphocytic leukemia.

The rearrangement joins TRBV5-1 to TRBJ2-7; 11 nucleotides line up with TRBD2. With 3 bases clipped from V and 0 bases from J, the junction kept 8 bases outside the gene matches. The germline gives CDR1 SGHRS, CDR2 YFSETQ. The CDR3 sequence is 17 residues long. The CDR3 protein is CASSSRTSGPASYEQYF. The CDR3 nucleotides read TGCGCCAGCAGCTCCCGGACTAGCGGGCCCGCCTCCTACGAGCAGTACTTC.

This clone turned up a few times. The CDR3 DNA follows: TGTGCCAGCAGCCAAGATCTGGTAGCGGGAGAGGTTTCGGCTGAGACCCAGTACTTC. Its protein product is CASSQDLVAGEVSAETQYF. The V and J genes are TRBV4-2 and TRBJ2-5; the match to TRBD2 covers 9 bases. CDR1 is LGHNA, CDR2 YNFKEQ, per germline. V shed 0 bases, J shed 5 bases, and the junction held 16 bases outside the gene matches. The CDR3 totals 19 residues.

The rearrangement joins TRBV6-1 to TRBJ2-5; D may match TRBD1 or TRBD2 (5 bases each). The CDR3 consists of 13 residues. V gave up 7 bases and J gave up 2 bases, with 11 bases separating them. Germline assignment: CDR1 MNHNS and CDR2 SASEGT. The CDR3 loop is CASTLGEQETQYF. For the CDR3, the DNA is TGTGCCAGCACCCTAGGGGAGCAAGAGACCCAGTACTTC.

This clone was found once. The rearrangement uses TRBV27 and TRBJ2-7; D is ambiguous. The ends were cut back, 3 bases at V and 5 bases at J, with 14 bases in the middle. The germline V gene has CDR1 MNHEY and CDR2 SMNVEV (reference sequence). This CDR3 comprises 14 residues. The CDR3 DNA reads TGTGCCAGCAGTTTCCAAGTGAGAACGGACGAGCAGTACTTC. Translated: CASSFQVRTDEQYF.

A few counts support this clone. The chain combines TRBV6-5 with TRBJ2-1; D is uncertain. There are 15 residues in the CDR3. The germline gives CDR1 MNHEY, CDR2 SVGAGI. V shed 3 bases and J shed 5 bases, with 14 bases lying between them. CDR3 sequence reads: CASSYQTTTHNEQFF. Written as DNA, the CDR3 is TGTGCCAGCAGTTATCAAACTACTACACACAATGAGCAGTTCTTC.

The chain recombines TRBV29-1 with TRBJ2-5, with D unclear. CDR3 length: 13 amino acids. V shed 8 bases and J shed 5 bases, with 18 bases lying between them. Germline lookup yields CDR1 SQVTM and CDR2 ANQGSEA. The CDR3 nucleotides read TGCAGCTTTTCGATAGGACCTAGGGAGACCCAGTACTTC. Translated: CSFSIGPRETQYF.

The chain employs TRBV30 and TRBJ2-1, with TRBD2 matching 9 bases. Germline V gene data show CDR1 as GTSNPN and CDR2 as SVGIG (reference sequence). This CDR3 is 15 amino acids long. V was pared by 0 bases and J by 2 bases, with 2 bases of the junction left unmatched. For the CDR3, the DNA is TGTGCCTGGAGTGTACTAGCGGGCCCCTACAATGAGCAGTTCTTC. The encoded protein is CAWSVLAGPYNEQFF.

V usage is TRBV5-1 and J usage is TRBJ2-7; D gene unclear. V lost 4 bases and J lost 3, with 14 bases in between. The germline CDR1 and CDR2 sequences are SGHRS and YFSETQ. This CDR3 has 14 amino acids. CDR3 sequence reads: CASSLEQTIYEQYF. CDR3 nucleotides: TGCGCCAGCAGCCTGGAACAAACTATCTACGAGCAGTACTTC.

The V and J genes are TRBV7-9 and TRBJ2-2; D may correspond to TRBD1 or TRBD2 (5 bases each). V lost 1 base to trimming and J lost 6 bases, with 9 bases between them. The germline V gene encodes CDR1 SEHNR and CDR2 FQNEAQ (reference sequence). This CDR3 is 14 amino acids long. The CDR3 reads CASSLVRGPGELFF. Written as DNA, the CDR3 is TGTGCCAGCAGCTTAGTGAGGGGTCCCGGGGAGCTGTTTTTT.

As DNA, the CDR3 is TGTGCCAGCAGCCCGGGCGGGCCAGGGGGCTCGAGTACGCAGTATTTT. It specifies CASSPGGPGGSSTQYF. The genes are TRBV5-6 and TRBJ2-3, with TRBD1 matching 8 bases. Per the germline V gene, CDR1 is SGHDT and CDR2 is YYEEEE. The V segment lost 4 bases and the J segment 8 bases; nucleotides outside the gene matches: 15. CDR3 size: 16 residues.

DNA of the CDR3: TGTGCCACATCGCGGACTAGCCCATACCAAGAGACCCAGTACTTC. Protein: CATSRTSPYQETQYF. This chain links TRBV15 with TRBJ2-5; 8 nucleotides match TRBD2. Looked up from germline, CDR1 is LNHNV and CDR2 is YYDKDF (reference sequence). The CDR3 is 15 amino acids. V shed 9 bases and J 0 bases; nucleotides not matched to a gene: 9.

This clone has a count of ten or more. The chain joins TRBV7-9 to TRBJ2-1; tentatively, D is TRBD1 (5 bases). Germline V gene lookup returns CDR1 SEHNR and CDR2 FQNEAQ (reference sequence). The CDR3 has 13 residues. Trimming pared 5 bases from V and 10 bases from J, leaving 15 bases between. The CDR3 DNA reads TGTGCCAGCAGCGACATAGGGGATCGGGAGCAGTTCTTC. Translation: CASSDIGDREQFF. Drawing the rest from reference TRBV7-9 and TRBJ2-1, the complete variable domain is DTGVSQNPRHKITKRGQNVTFRCDPISEHNRLYWYRQTLGQGPEFLTYFQNEAQLEKSRLLSDRFSAERPKGSFSTLEIQRTEQGDSAMYLCASSDIGDREQFFGPGTRLTVL.

The rearrangement uses TRBV7-9 and TRBJ1-1; 8 bases align to TRBD1. V shed 4 bases, J shed 5 bases, and the junction held 15 bases outside the gene matches. Germline CDR1 is SEHNR and CDR2 is FQNEAQ (reference sequence). This CDR3 region has 17 residues. The CDR3 spells CASSSPSGQGAGTEAFF. The CDR3 bases are TGTGCCAGCAGCTCGCCAAGCGGACAGGGCGCGGGAACTGAAGCTTTCTTT.

This clone occurred once. The rearrangement links TRBV27 to TRBJ1-2, with 9 bases lining up with TRBD1. The CDR3 length is 14 residues. Germline trimming cut 4 bases from V and 3 bases from J; bases unmatched to any gene: 3. Germline V gene data show CDR1 as MNHEY and CDR2 as SMNVEV (reference sequence). DNA for the CDR3: TGTGCCAGCAGTTCAAGGACAGGGGACTATGGCTACACCTTC. Translating gives CASSSRTGDYGYTF.

The J gene is TRBJ2-2, the V gene TRBV4-3, with 10 bases that match TRBD2. This CDR3 has 16 amino acids. The V gene's germline CDR1 is LGHNA and CDR2 YSLEER. V dropped 4 bases and J dropped 6; count of bases not matched to a gene: 8. The CDR3 region is CASSPGLAGVAGELFF. CDR3 sequence (DNA): TGCGCCAGCAGCCCGGGTCTAGCGGGAGTGGCCGGGGAGCTGTTTTTT.

This clone showed up just a few times. The chain links TRBV14 to TRBJ2-1; 10 nucleotides line up with TRBD2. V was pared by 0 bases and J by 7 bases, with 6 bases of the junction left unmatched. This CDR3 is 16 amino acids long. The germline V gene has CDR1 SGHDN and CDR2 FVKESK. The CDR3 sequence is CASSQELELAGNEQFF. CDR3 coding DNA: TGTGCCAGCAGCCAAGAGCTGGAACTAGCGGGAAATGAGCAGTTCTTC.

The CDR3 is CASSKTGVNTEAFF. The CDR3 nucleotides are TGTGCCAGCAGCAAGACAGGGGTCAACACTGAAGCTTTCTTT. This sequence joins TRBV11-2 and TRBJ1-1; TRBD1 aligns across 8 bases. The CDR3 runs 14 residues. Germline V gene lookup returns CDR1 SGHAT and CDR2 FQNNGV. V shed 5 bases and J 2 bases; nucleotides not matched to a gene: 4.

V usage is TRBV28 and J usage is TRBJ1-2, with D possibly being TRBD1 (6 bases). Germline V CDR1 and CDR2: MDHEN, SYDVKM. V was cut by 7 bases and J by 4 bases, with 10 bases left in between. CDR3 length equals 12 residues. CDR3 nucleotides: TGTGCCAGCACCGAACAGGGCTATGGCTACACCTTC. It codes for CASTEQGYGYTF.

V is TRBV10-3 and J is TRBJ1-2; 7 nucleotides align to TRBD1. This CDR3 has 14 amino acids. J was trimmed by 2 bases and V by 6 bases; bases with no gene match: 6. Per germline, CDR1 ENHRY and CDR2 SYGVKD. CDR3 sequence reads: CAIRRTGYNYGYTF. CDR3 bases: TGTGCCATCAGGAGGACAGGCTACAACTATGGCTACACCTTC.

The chain uses TRBV29-1 and TRBJ1-2, with TRBD1 matching 7 bases. The V gene's germline CDR1 is SQVTM and CDR2 ANQGSEA. The CDR3 has 13 residues. V trimming: 6 bases; J trimming: 4 bases; junction bases outside the gene matches: 8. The CDR3 region has the DNA TGCAGCGTAGACCACAGGGGCGTCTATGGCTACACCTTC. Translated: CSVDHRGVYGYTF.

A note on this clone: Other nucleotide sequences from this sample produce the same CDR3. This sequence joins TRBV6-5 and TRBJ1-2; TRBD1 might be the D (6 bases). Trimming stripped 0 bases from V and 2 bases from J, with 7 bases between. Germline values: CDR1 MNHEY, CDR2 SVGAGI. The CDR3 is 14 amino acids. The CDR3 spells CASSYSGANYGYTF. CDR3 bases: TGTGCCAGCAGTTACTCGGGGGCGAACTATGGCTACACCTTC.

This clone was counted a few times. V and J are TRBV27 and TRBJ2-2, with D unclear. CDR1 and CDR2 from the germline V gene are MNHEY and SMNVEV (reference sequence). The ends were cut back, 3 bases at V and 0 bases at J, with 5 bases in the middle. The CDR3 extends over 14 amino acids. CDR3 amino acids: CASSFRPNTGELFF. As DNA, the CDR3 is TGTGCCAGCAGTTTTAGGCCGAACACCGGGGAGCTGTTTTTT.

The chain joins TRBV30 to TRBJ1-5; D possibly corresponds to TRBD1 (6 bases). The length of the CDR3 is 14 residues. Trimming took off 4 bases at V and 6 bases at J, with 16 bases between the two ends. CDR1 is GTSNPN, CDR2 SVGIG, per germline (reference sequence). CDR3 DNA: TGTGCCTGGAATCTAAGGGGGGGGTTTCAGCCCCAGCATTTT. It codes for CAWNLRGGFQPQHF.

J is TRBJ2-5 and V is TRBV5-1; unclear D gene. Germline V gives CDR1 SGHRS, CDR2 YFSETQ. There are 15 residues in the CDR3. Trimming shortened V by 4 bases and J by 2 bases, and 15 bases separated the two germline ends. The chain's CDR3 is CASSPGSSAQETQYF. Written as DNA, the CDR3 is TGCGCCAGCAGCCCTGGAAGCTCGGCACAAGAGACCCAGTACTTC.

The chain joins TRBV28 to TRBJ1-2; D call uncertain. Germline assignment: CDR1 MDHEN and CDR2 SYDVKM. The CDR3 extends over 11 amino acids. Trimming removed 5 bases at V and 3 bases at J, with 4 bases between. This CDR3 is CASSPHYGYTF. As DNA, the CDR3 is TGTGCCAGCAGTCCACACTATGGCTACACCTTC.

The chain links TRBV18 to TRBJ2-1; a possible D gene is TRBD2 (6 bases). Germline lookup yields CDR1 KGHSH and CDR2 LQKENI. The CDR3 runs to 16 residues. V was trimmed by 0 bases and J by 6 bases, leaving 15 bases between them. CDR3 coding DNA: TGTGCCAGCTCACCACCGGGCGGGGAACTAAGCAATGAGCAGTTCTTC. Translating it yields CASSPPGGELSNEQFF.

The chain recombines TRBV2 with TRBJ2-7; maybe TRBD2 (5 bases). V lost 1 base and J 4 bases, leaving 11 bases between the germline ends. The CDR3 spans 14 residues. CDR1 is SNHLY and CDR2 is FYNNEI in the germline V gene. The CDR3 sequence: CASSEGVGGYEQYF. CDR3 bases: TGTGCCAGCAGTGAAGGAGTCGGCGGGTACGAGCAGTACTTC.

The chain couples TRBV10-3 to TRBJ1-2; D perhaps matches TRBD1 (5 bases). Germline V lookup: CDR1 ENHRY, CDR2 SYGVKD. The CDR3 covers 15 residues. V lost 2 bases, J lost 6 bases, and 16 bases lay in between. In DNA form, the CDR3 reads TGTGCCATCAGTGAGGCGTTGAAAGGGGCCGATGGCTACACCTTC. It encodes CAISEALKGADGYTF.

The rearrangement uses TRBV29-1 and TRBJ2-1; 9 bases agree with TRBD1. The CDR3 totals 17 residues. The V segment lost 4 bases and the J segment 1 base; nucleotides outside the gene matches: 11. Per the germline V gene, CDR1 is SQVTM and CDR2 is ANQGSEA. The DNA of the CDR3 is TGCAGCGTTGTTAAATCCCCGGGACAGGGTTCCTACAATGAGCAGTTCTTC. Protein sequence: CSVVKSPGQGSYNEQFF.

The V and J genes are TRBV19 and TRBJ1-2, with D possibly being TRBD1 (5 bases). Per germline, CDR1 LNHDA and CDR2 SQIVND (reference sequence). V was pared by 4 bases and J by 5 bases, with 8 bases between. The CDR3 has 12 amino acids. For the CDR3, the DNA is TGTGCCAGTAGTACTTGGGGGTATGGCTACACCTTC. It is translated as CASSTWGYGYTF.

CDR3 in amino acids: CAWTGNGNIQYF. CDR3 in DNA: TGTGCCTGGACAGGGAATGGAAACATTCAGTACTTC. The chain joins TRBV30 to TRBJ2-4, with a possible D match to TRBD1 (5 bases). V was clipped by 4 bases and J by 6 bases, with 10 bases between them. This CDR3 is 12 amino acids long. From germline, CDR1 is GTSNPN and CDR2 SVGIG (reference sequence).

The chain's CDR3 is CASSLSYGEAFF. The CDR3 DNA reads as TGTGCCAGCAGCTTATCTTACGGTGAAGCTTTCTTT. The chain recombines TRBV7-9 with TRBJ1-1, with D hard to call. The V end lost 2 bases, the J end lost 7 bases, and 8 bases lay between the germline ends. Per germline, CDR1 SEHNR and CDR2 FQNEAQ (reference sequence). CDR3 size: 12 residues.